The 14 T cell receptor beta chains listed next were all sequenced from one sample in a study of shared clonotypes between healthy human individuals. Naive-designated CD8 cells lacked CD45RO, were positively enriched for CCR7, and omitted terminally differentiated effector memory CD45RA+ cells. Assay: immunoSEQ multiplex PCR; the TCRdb copy retains only in-frame clones and omits some. The sample consists of 2 million to 2.5 million clones, 85% to 95% of them appearing once. The sample was naive CD8+ T cells from PBMCs. The receptors derive from a young man in good health. Some clones in this sample may be carry-over from other donors' samples.

This chain joins TRBV7-9 and TRBJ2-7; 9 bases map to TRBD1. With V trimmed by 6 bases and J by 1 base, 10 bases remained unmatched. Germline V gene lookup returns CDR1 SEHNR and CDR2 FQNEAQ (reference sequence). The CDR3 totals 16 residues. The CDR3 DNA reads as TGTGCCAGCAGAAGCACAGGGGGCCTACTTTCCTACGAGCAGTACTTC. It is translated as CASRSTGGLLSYEQYF.

This clone was counted once. The J gene is TRBJ2-3, the V gene TRBV27; perhaps TRBD2 as D (6 bases). The CDR3 runs to 17 residues. Germline V lookup: CDR1 MNHEY, CDR2 SMNVEV (reference sequence). Trimming shortened V by 5 bases and J by 0 bases, and 18 bases separated the two germline ends. CDR3 DNA: TGTGCCAGCAGTCTCACTAGCCTTACGCCCAGCACAGATACGCAGTATTTT. Protein: CASSLTSLTPSTDTQYF.

This chain joins TRBV7-3 and TRBJ2-7; 9 bases line up with TRBD2. Germline V gives CDR1 SGHTA, CDR2 FQGTGA. The CDR3 runs 15 residues. V dropped 5 bases and J dropped 2; count of bases not matched to a gene: 7. The CDR3 sequence: CASSLSSSGAYEQYF. In DNA form, the CDR3 reads TGTGCCAGCAGCCTAAGCTCTAGCGGGGCCTACGAGCAGTACTTC.

The chain couples TRBV6-5 to TRBJ1-1; tentatively, D is TRBD1 (6 bases). The length of the CDR3 is 15 residues. Between the trimmed V and J ends, which lost 0 bases and 4 bases, there was a span of 12 bases. Germline CDR1 is MNHEY and CDR2 is SVGAGI. This CDR3 reads CASSYSGAWATEAFF. In nucleotides, the CDR3 is TGTGCCAGCAGTTACTCGGGGGCTTGGGCCACTGAAGCTTTCTTT.

The chain has TRBV5-1 and TRBJ1-2; 9 bases line up with TRBD1. Germline V CDR1 and CDR2: SGHRS, YFSETQ. J gave up 4 bases and V 4 bases, and 2 bases lay outside the gene matches. The CDR3 covers 13 residues. In nucleotides, the CDR3 is TGCGCCAGCAGCCGGGACAGGGCCTATGGCTACACCTTC. It encodes CASSRDRAYGYTF.

This chain connects TRBV14 to TRBJ1-1; D possibly corresponds to TRBD1 (5 bases). Germline assignment: CDR1 SGHDN and CDR2 FVKESK. The germline V and J ends were trimmed by 9 bases and 0 bases, with 11 bases remaining between them. CDR3 size: 13 residues. The CDR3 nucleotides read TGTGCCAGTCGTATGGGGCTGAACACTGAAGCTTTCTTT. Translating it yields CASRMGLNTEAFF.

The J gene is TRBJ2-7, the V gene TRBV10-3, with a possible D match to TRBD1 (5 bases). CDR3 length equals 15 residues. CDR1 ENHRY and CDR2 SYGVKD come from the germline V gene. V lost 4 bases, J lost 2 bases, and 15 bases lay in between. For the CDR3, the DNA is TGTGCCATCAGTGGCATGGGGCAGGGAACCTACGAGCAGTACTTC. Translating it yields CAISGMGQGTYEQYF.

This rearrangement joins TRBV4-1 to TRBJ2-1; no firm D call. Per germline, CDR1 MGHRA and CDR2 YSYEKL. V was trimmed by 2 bases and J by 5 bases, leaving 13 bases between them. The length of the CDR3 is 15 residues. The CDR3 sequence is CASSQPTLSHNEQFF. The CDR3 DNA reads as TGCGCCAGCAGCCAACCCACTCTTTCCCACAATGAGCAGTTCTTC.

The chain combines TRBV28 with TRBJ2-2; D perhaps matches TRBD2 (5 bases). Germline V gene lookup returns CDR1 MDHEN and CDR2 SYDVKM. The CDR3 covers 14 residues. V was pared by 5 bases and J by 7 bases, with 14 bases between. The CDR3 reads CASSPTRNVGELFF. The CDR3 coding sequence is TGTGCCAGCAGTCCCACTAGGAATGTCGGGGAGCTGTTTTTT.

The rearrangement links TRBV4-1 to TRBJ2-7; D is uncertain. This CDR3 region has 14 residues. Trimming stripped 2 bases from V and 0 bases from J, with 8 bases between. The germline CDR1 and CDR2 sequences are MGHRA and YSYEKL. CDR3 sequence reads: CASSQSIFSYEQYF. As DNA, the CDR3 is TGCGCCAGCAGCCAAAGTATTTTCTCCTACGAGCAGTACTTC.

This chain joins TRBV7-3 and TRBJ2-2, with 8 bases identical to TRBD2. Trimming took 3 bases from V and 5 from J; bases not matched to a gene: 2. CDR3 length: 14 residues. CDR1 is SGHTA and CDR2 is FQGTGA in the germline V gene. The chain's CDR3 is CASSFVAGTGELFF. The CDR3 DNA sequence: TGTGCCAGCAGCTTCGTAGCGGGGACCGGGGAGCTGTTTTTT. The whole variable domain, remainder taken from reference TRBV7-3 and TRBJ2-2, is GAGVSQTPSNKVTEKGKYVELRCDPISGHTALYWYRQSLGQGPEFLIYFQGTGAADDSGLPNDRFFAVRPEGSVSTLKIQRTERGDSAVYLCASSFVAGTGELFFGEGSRLTVL.

The chain joins TRBV5-1 to TRBJ2-7; TRBD1 aligns across 9 bases. The CDR3 runs to 15 residues. Germline V gene lookup returns CDR1 SGHRS and CDR2 YFSETQ. The V segment lost 0 bases and the J segment 7 bases; nucleotides outside the gene matches: 8. CDR3 amino acids: CASSLAQGALGEQYF. The CDR3 bases are TGCGCCAGCAGCTTGGCACAGGGGGCTTTAGGAGAGCAGTACTTC.

The V and J genes are TRBV11-2 and TRBJ2-1; D uncertain. Germline lookup yields CDR1 SGHAT and CDR2 FQNNGV. The CDR3 has 15 residues. V lost 5 bases, J lost 0 bases, and 11 bases lay in between. The CDR3 nucleotides read TGTGCCAGCAGCCCCAGCGTTCTCTCCTACAATGAGCAGTTCTTC. Amino acid sequence: CASSPSVLSYNEQFF.

J is TRBJ2-7 and V is TRBV7-6, with 7 nucleotides matching TRBD2. Germline CDR1 reads SGHVS; CDR2 reads FNYEAQ. The CDR3 extends over 16 amino acids. Trimming cost V 3 bases and J 6 bases; bases outside gene matches: 14. CDR3 nucleotides: TGTGCCAGCAGCTTGGGCTGGAGCGGGAATTTTGGCGAGCAGTACTTC. Protein product: CASSLGWSGNFGEQYF.